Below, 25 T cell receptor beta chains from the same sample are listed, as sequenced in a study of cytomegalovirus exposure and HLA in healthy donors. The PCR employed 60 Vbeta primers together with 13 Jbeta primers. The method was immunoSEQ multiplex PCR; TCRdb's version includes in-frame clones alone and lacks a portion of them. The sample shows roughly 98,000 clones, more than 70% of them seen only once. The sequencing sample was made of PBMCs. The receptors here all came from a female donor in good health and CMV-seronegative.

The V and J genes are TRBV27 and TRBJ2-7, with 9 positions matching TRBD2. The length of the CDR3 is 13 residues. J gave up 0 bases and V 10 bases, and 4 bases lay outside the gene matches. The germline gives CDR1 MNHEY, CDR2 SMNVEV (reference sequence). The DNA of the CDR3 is TGTGCCACCCGTAGCGGGAGCTCCTACGAGCAGTACTTC. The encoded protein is CATRSGSSYEQYF.

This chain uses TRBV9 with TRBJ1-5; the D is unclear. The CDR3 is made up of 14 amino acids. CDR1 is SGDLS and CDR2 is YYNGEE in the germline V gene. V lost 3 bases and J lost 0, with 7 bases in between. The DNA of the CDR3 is TGTGCCAGCAGCGCGAGGATTAGCAATCAGCCCCAGCATTTT. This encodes CASSARISNQPQHF.

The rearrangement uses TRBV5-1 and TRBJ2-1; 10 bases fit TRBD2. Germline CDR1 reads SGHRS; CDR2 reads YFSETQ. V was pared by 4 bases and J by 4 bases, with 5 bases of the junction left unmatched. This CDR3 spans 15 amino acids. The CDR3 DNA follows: TGCGCCAGCAGCCCCGGACTAGCGGTTTACAATGAGCAGTTCTTC. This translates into CASSPGLAVYNEQFF.

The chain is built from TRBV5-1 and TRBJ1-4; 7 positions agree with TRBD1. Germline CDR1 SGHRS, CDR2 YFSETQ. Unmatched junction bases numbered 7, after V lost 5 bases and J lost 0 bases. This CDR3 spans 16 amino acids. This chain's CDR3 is CASSSGQAATNEKLFF. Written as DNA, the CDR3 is TGCGCCAGCAGTTCTGGACAGGCTGCAACTAATGAAAAACTGTTTTTT.

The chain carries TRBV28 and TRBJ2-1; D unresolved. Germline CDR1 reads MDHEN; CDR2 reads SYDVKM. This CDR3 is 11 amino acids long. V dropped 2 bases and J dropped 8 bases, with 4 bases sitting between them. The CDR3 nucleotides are TGTGCCAGCAGTTTAGGGCATGAGCAGTTCTTC. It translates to CASSLGHEQFF.

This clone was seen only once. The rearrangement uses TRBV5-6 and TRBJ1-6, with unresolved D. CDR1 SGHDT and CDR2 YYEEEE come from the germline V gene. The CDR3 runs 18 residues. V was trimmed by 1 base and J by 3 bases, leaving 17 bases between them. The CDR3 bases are TGTGCCAGCAGCTTGTTCGTCGGTTCTGCCCTCTATAATTCACCCCTCCACTTT. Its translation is CASSLFVGSALYNSPLHF. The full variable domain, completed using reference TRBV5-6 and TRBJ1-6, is DAGVTQSPTHLIKTRGQQVTLRCSPKSGHDTVSWYQQALGQGPQFIFQYYEEEERQRGNFPDRFSGHQFPNYSSELNVNALLLGDSALYLCASSLFVGSALYNSPLHFGNGTRLTVT.

The CDR3 is CASSPIAGANGELFF. CDR3 DNA: TGCGCCAGCAGCCCCATAGCGGGAGCGAACGGGGAGCTGTTTTTT. This sequence joins TRBV4-3 and TRBJ2-2; 9 bases line up with TRBD2. The junction had 7 bases not matched to a gene; V was cut back by 4 bases and J by 7 bases. From germline, CDR1 is LGHNA and CDR2 YSLEER. The CDR3 extends over 15 amino acids.

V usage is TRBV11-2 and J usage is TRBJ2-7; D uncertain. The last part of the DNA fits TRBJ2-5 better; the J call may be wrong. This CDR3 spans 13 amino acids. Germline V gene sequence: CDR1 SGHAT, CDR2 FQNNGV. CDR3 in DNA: TGTGCCAGCAGCTTAGGTGTATGGGCGACCCAGTACTTC. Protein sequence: CASSLGVWATQYF.

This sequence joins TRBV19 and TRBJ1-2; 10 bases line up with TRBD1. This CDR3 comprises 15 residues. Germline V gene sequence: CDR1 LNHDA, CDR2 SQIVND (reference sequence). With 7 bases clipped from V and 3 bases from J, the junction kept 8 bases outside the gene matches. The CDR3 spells CASNPTGGEDYGYTF. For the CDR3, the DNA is TGTGCCAGTAACCCGACAGGGGGCGAGGACTATGGCTACACCTTC.

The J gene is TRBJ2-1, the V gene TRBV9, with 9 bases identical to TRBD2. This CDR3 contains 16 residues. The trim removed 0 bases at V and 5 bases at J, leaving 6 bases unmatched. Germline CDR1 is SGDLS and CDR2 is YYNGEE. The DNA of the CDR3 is TGTGCCAGCAGCGTAGCTCCTCTAGCGGGACACAATGAGCAGTTCTTC. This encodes CASSVAPLAGHNEQFF.

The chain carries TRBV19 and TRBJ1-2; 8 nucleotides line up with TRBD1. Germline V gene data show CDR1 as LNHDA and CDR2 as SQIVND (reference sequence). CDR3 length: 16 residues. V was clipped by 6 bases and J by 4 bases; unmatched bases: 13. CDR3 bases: TGTGCCAGTAGGGAAACCGGGACAGGAGGGGGCTATGGCTACACCTTC. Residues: CASRETGTGGGYGYTF.

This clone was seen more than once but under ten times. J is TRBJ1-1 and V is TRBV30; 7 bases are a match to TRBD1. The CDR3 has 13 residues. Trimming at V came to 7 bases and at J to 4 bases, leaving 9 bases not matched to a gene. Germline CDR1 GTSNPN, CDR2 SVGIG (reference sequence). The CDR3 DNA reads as TGTGCCTTGAACAGGGGAGGTGGCACTGAAGCTTTCTTT. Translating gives CALNRGGGTEAFF. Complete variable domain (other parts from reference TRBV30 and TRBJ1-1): SQTIHQWPATLVQPVGSPLSLECTVEGTSNPNLYWYRQAAGRGLQLLFYSVGIGQISSEVPQNLSASRPQDRQFILSSKKLLLSDSGFYLCALNRGGGTEAFFGQGTRLTVV.

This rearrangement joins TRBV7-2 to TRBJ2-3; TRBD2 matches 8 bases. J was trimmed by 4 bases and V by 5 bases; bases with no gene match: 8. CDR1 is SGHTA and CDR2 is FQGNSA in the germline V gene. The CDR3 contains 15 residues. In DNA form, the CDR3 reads TGTGCCAGCAGCACTAGCGGAGTGTGGTCAGATACGCAGTATTTT. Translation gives CASSTSGVWSDTQYF.

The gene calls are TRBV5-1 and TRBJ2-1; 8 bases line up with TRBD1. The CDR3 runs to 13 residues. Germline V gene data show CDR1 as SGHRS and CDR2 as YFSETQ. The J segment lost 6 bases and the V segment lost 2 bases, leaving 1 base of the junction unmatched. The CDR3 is CASSFGTGNEQFF. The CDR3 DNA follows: TGCGCCAGCAGCTTCGGGACAGGCAATGAGCAGTTCTTC.

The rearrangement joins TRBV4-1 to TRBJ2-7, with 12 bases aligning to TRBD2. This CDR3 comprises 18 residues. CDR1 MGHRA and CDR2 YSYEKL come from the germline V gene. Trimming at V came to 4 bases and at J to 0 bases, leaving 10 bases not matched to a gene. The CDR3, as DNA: TGCGCCAGCAGCCTTCGGCGACTAGCGGGAGATCTCTCCTACGAGCAGTACTTC. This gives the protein CASSLRRLAGDLSYEQYF.

The CDR3 is CAITGGYEQYF. The CDR3 DNA sequence: TGTGCCATCACAGGGGGCTACGAGCAGTACTTC. J is TRBJ2-7 and V is TRBV10-3; the match to TRBD1 covers 7 bases. V lost 7 bases, J lost 3 bases, and 0 bases stayed unmatched. There are 11 residues in the CDR3. Germline lookup yields CDR1 ENHRY and CDR2 SYGVKD.

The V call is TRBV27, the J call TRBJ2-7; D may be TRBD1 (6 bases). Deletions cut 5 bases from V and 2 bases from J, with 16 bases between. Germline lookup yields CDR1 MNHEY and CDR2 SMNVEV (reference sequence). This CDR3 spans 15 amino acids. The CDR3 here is CASSLDGPGAYEQYF. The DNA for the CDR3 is TGTGCCAGCAGTCTAGATGGGCCAGGGGCCTACGAGCAGTACTTC.

CDR3 sequence (DNA): TGTGCCAGCAGTTATCACCAGGGGGCCGGGGAGCTGTTTTTT. It is translated as CASSYHQGAGELFF. This chain uses TRBV28 with TRBJ2-2; 7 bases match TRBD1. The germline V gene encodes CDR1 MDHEN and CDR2 SYDVKM. The CDR3 has 14 amino acids. The V gene end was trimmed by 4 bases and the J gene end by 6 bases; junction bases not matched to a gene: 5.

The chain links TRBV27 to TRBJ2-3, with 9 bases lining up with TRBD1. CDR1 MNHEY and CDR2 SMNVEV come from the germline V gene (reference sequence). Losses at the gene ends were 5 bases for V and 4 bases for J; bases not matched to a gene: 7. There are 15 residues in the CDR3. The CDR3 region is CASSPGTGLSDTQYF. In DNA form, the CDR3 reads TGTGCCAGCAGTCCCGGGACAGGGTTATCAGATACGCAGTATTTT.

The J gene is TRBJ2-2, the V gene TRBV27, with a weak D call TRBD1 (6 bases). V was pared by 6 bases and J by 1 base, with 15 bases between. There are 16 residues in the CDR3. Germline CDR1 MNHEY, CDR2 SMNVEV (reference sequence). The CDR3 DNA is TGTGCCAGCAGGCCTTCGGGGACAAAGAACACCGGGGAGCTGTTTTTT. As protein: CASRPSGTKNTGELFF.

CDR3 sequence reads: CSARDTYTEAFF. CDR3 DNA: TGCAGCGCTCGGGACACTTACACTGAAGCTTTCTTT. The rearrangement links TRBV29-1 to TRBJ1-1, with D possibly matching TRBD1 (6 bases). Trimming removed 7 bases from V and 3 bases from J, with 12 bases in between. This CDR3 is 12 amino acids long. Germline CDR1 SQVTM, CDR2 ANQGSEA.

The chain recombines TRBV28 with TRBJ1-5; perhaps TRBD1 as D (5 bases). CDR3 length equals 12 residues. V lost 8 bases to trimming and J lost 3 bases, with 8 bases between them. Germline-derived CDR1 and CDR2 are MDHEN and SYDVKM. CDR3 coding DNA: TGTGCCAGCGGACAAGACAATCAGCCCCAGCATTTT. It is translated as CASGQDNQPQHF.

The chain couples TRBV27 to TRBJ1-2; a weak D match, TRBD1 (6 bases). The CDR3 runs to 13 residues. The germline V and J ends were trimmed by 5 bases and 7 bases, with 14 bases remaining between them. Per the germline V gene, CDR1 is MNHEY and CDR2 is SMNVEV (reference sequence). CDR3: CASSQTGLRGYTF. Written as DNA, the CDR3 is TGTGCCAGCAGTCAAACAGGGCTACGTGGCTACACCTTC.

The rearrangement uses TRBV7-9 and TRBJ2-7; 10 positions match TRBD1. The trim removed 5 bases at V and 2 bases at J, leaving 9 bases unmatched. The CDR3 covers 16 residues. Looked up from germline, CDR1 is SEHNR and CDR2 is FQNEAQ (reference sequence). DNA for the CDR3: TGTGCCAGCAGCCCCGTTGACAGGGGGCTTACCTACGAGCAGTACTTC. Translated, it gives CASSPVDRGLTYEQYF.

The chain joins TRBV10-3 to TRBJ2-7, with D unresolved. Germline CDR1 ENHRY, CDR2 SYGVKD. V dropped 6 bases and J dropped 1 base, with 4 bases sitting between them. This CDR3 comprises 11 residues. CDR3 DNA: TGTGCCATCAGCGCGTCCTACGAGCAGTACTTC. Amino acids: CAISASYEQYF.